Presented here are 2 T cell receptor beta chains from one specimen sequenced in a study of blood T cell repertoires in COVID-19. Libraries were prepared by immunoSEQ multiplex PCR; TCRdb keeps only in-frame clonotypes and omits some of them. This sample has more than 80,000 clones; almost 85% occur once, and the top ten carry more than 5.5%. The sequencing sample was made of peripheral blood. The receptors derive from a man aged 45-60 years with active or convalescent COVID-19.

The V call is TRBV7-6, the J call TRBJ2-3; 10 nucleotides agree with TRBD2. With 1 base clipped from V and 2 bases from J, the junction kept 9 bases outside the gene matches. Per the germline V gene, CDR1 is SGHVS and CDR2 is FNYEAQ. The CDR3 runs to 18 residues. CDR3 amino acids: CASSLDPGLAASTDTQYF. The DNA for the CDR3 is TGTGCCAGCAGCTTAGACCCCGGACTAGCGGCTTCCACAGATACGCAGTATTTT.

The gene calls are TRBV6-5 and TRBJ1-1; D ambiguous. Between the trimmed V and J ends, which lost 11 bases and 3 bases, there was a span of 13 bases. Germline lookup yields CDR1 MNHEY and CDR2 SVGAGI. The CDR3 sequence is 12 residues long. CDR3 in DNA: TGTGCCGGTCGTCGAGGTGACACTGAAGCTTTCTTT. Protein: CAGRRGDTEAFF.